Listed here are 20 T cell receptor beta chains from one sample, sequenced in a study of T cell changes during pregnancy in multiple sclerosis. Method: immunoSEQ multiplex PCR; TCRdb's copy keeps in-frame clones and lacks some. Of approximately 49,000 clones detected, roughly 89% appear once; the ten largest clones hold approximately 4.9%. This material consisted of peripheral blood, taken after pregnancy. Receptors originate from a female donor in good health, enrolled as a control in a pregnancy study.

The rearrangement joins TRBV5-1 to TRBJ1-2; 11 bases line up with TRBD1. The CDR3 consists of 17 residues. The V and J ends lost 1 base and 7 bases, in that order; junction bases with no gene match: 12. Germline V gene lookup returns CDR1 SGHRS and CDR2 YFSETQ. In DNA form, the CDR3 reads TGCGCCAGCAGCTTGAAAAGGACAGGGGGCGCCCTTGGTGGCTACACCTTC. As protein: CASSLKRTGGALGGYTF.

This clone was observed a few times. V usage is TRBV4-2 and J usage is TRBJ1-4, with a weak D call TRBD1 (5 bases). Germline values: CDR1 LGHNA, CDR2 YNFKEQ. Trimming removed 2 bases from V and 2 bases from J, with 12 bases in between. The CDR3 runs to 16 residues. Here the CDR3 reads CASSQSLSGTNEKLFF. CDR3 bases: TGTGCCAGCAGCCAAAGTCTGTCAGGGACTAATGAAAAACTGTTTTTT.

This clone was detected only a few times. V usage is TRBV7-6 and J usage is TRBJ2-3; 8 nucleotides agree with TRBD2. The V and J ends lost 7 bases and 2 bases, in that order; junction bases with no gene match: 5. This CDR3 spans 14 amino acids. In germline, CDR1 is SGHVS, CDR2 FNYEAQ. Here the CDR3 reads CASTTAGATDTQYF. The CDR3 bases are TGTGCCAGCACCACAGCGGGGGCCACAGATACGCAGTATTTT.

CDR3 nucleotide sequence: TGCGCCAGCAGCTTGGCGACTCAGAACACCGGGGAGCTGTTTTTT. It codes for CASSLATQNTGELFF. The rearrangement uses TRBV5-1 and TRBJ2-2; D not resolved. CDR1 SGHRS and CDR2 YFSETQ come from the germline V gene. V was shortened by 0 bases and J by 1 base, with 7 bases between the two germline ends. The length of the CDR3 is 15 residues.

The chain recombines TRBV29-1 with TRBJ1-2; D not certain. CDR1 and CDR2 (germline): SQVTM, ANQGSEA. Trimming took 3 bases from V and 8 from J, leaving 16 bases between them. CDR3 length: 13 amino acids. CDR3 nucleotide sequence: TGCAGCGTTGACCGGCCAGGACTAGGGGGCTACACCTTC. This translates into CSVDRPGLGGYTF.

V and J are TRBV19 and TRBJ1-5; D is undetermined. The CDR3 sequence is 14 residues long. Between the trimmed V and J ends, which lost 7 bases and 0 bases, there was a span of 10 bases. Germline lookup yields CDR1 LNHDA and CDR2 SQIVND (reference sequence). This CDR3 reads CASTYMYSNQPQHF. CDR3 DNA sequence: TGTGCCAGTACCTATATGTATAGCAATCAGCCCCAGCATTTT.

This sequence joins TRBV6-1 and TRBJ2-7; 8 positions match TRBD2. Germline lookup yields CDR1 MNHNS and CDR2 SASEGT. The CDR3 is made up of 14 amino acids. The ends lost 11 bases at V and 4 bases at J; junction bases unmatched: 13. Here the CDR3 reads CAARGSGGAYEQYF. In DNA, the CDR3 is TGTGCCGCCCGGGGAAGCGGGGGAGCTTACGAGCAGTACTTC.

This chain joins TRBV7-9 and TRBJ1-6; D is possibly TRBD1 (5 bases). Germline-derived CDR1 and CDR2 are SEHNR and FQNEAQ (reference sequence). Trimming took 3 bases from V and 8 from J, leaving 14 bases between them. The CDR3 covers 15 residues. The CDR3 loop reads CASSFTRDRDSPLHF. CDR3 DNA sequence: TGTGCCAGCAGCTTCACGCGGGACCGTGATTCACCCCTCCACTTT.

V usage is TRBV19 and J usage is TRBJ2-1; D is possibly TRBD1 (5 bases). Germline values: CDR1 LNHDA, CDR2 SQIVND (reference sequence). The CDR3 spans 17 residues. V shed 3 bases and J shed 3 bases, with 18 bases lying between them. The CDR3 region is CASSMARPGKVYNEQFF. In DNA, the CDR3 is TGTGCCAGTAGTATGGCTCGGCCAGGGAAGGTCTACAATGAGCAGTTCTTC.

The chain combines TRBV13 with TRBJ2-7; 8 bases map to TRBD2. The CDR3 extends over 15 amino acids. Per germline, CDR1 PRHDT and CDR2 FYEKMQ (reference sequence). J lost 4 bases, V lost 2 bases, and 7 bases had no gene match. The CDR3: CASSLKGLVSYEQYF. CDR3 nucleotides: TGTGCCAGCAGCTTAAAGGGACTAGTTTCATACGAGCAGTACTTC. The full variable domain, completed using reference TRBV13 and TRBJ2-7, is AAGVIQSPRHLIKEKRETATLKCYPIPRHDTVYWYQQGPGQDPQFLISFYEKMQSDKGSIPDRFSAQQFSDYHSELNMSSLELGDSALYFCASSLKGLVSYEQYFGPGTRLTVT.

The chain is built from TRBV6-1 and TRBJ1-2; TRBD1 matches at 9 bases. Germline loops: CDR1 MNHNS, CDR2 SASEGT. This CDR3 is 13 amino acids long. With 4 bases clipped from V and 8 bases from J, the junction kept 5 bases outside the gene matches. CDR3 in amino acids: CASSARQGDGYTF. In nucleotides, the CDR3 is TGTGCCAGCAGTGCCAGACAGGGGGACGGCTACACCTTC.

CDR3 sequence (DNA): TGTGCCAGCAGCGCCTCCGGGACAGAGATGCGTGACACTGAAGCTTTCTTT. Its translation is CASSASGTEMRDTEAFF. The genes are TRBV9 and TRBJ1-1; 7 bases agree with TRBD1. After removal of 3 bases from V and 3 bases from J, the junction contained 14 bases not matched to a gene. Germline V gene sequence: CDR1 SGDLS, CDR2 YYNGEE. The CDR3 runs to 17 residues.

This clone was counted a single time. This chain joins TRBV7-2 and TRBJ2-7; 8 bases agree with TRBD2. Germline V gene sequence: CDR1 SGHTA, CDR2 FQGNSA. The CDR3 runs to 14 residues. V gave up 5 bases and J gave up 5 bases; unmatched junction bases: 8. CDR3 nucleotide sequence: TGTGCCAGCAGCGTAGTCGGGACTAGTAACGAGCAGTACTTC. Translation: CASSVVGTSNEQYF.

The rearrangement uses TRBV5-6 and TRBJ2-2; no clear D gene. CDR1 and CDR2 from the germline V gene are SGHDT and YYEEEE. The CDR3 length is 14 residues. Trimming cost V 0 bases and J 2 bases, with 5 bases left between them. CDR3 region: CASSLGANTGELFF. The CDR3, as DNA: TGTGCCAGCAGCTTGGGGGCCAACACCGGGGAGCTGTTTTTT.

The J gene is TRBJ1-5, the V gene TRBV6-5, with TRBD1 matching over 9 bases. V shed 6 bases and J 7 bases; nucleotides not matched to a gene: 10. Germline lookup yields CDR1 MNHEY and CDR2 SVGAGI. This CDR3 is built from 15 residues. The CDR3 loop reads CASRSNRGPGQPQHF. The CDR3, as DNA: TGTGCCAGCAGGTCCAACAGGGGGCCCGGACAGCCCCAGCATTTT.

The table lists this clone with a few counts. The rearrangement joins TRBV29-1 to TRBJ2-7, with 8 nucleotides matching TRBD2. The CDR3 contains 15 residues. Germline lookup yields CDR1 SQVTM and CDR2 ANQGSEA. With V trimmed by 3 bases and J by 0 bases, 7 bases remained unmatched. CDR3 loop: CSVDHPSGSSYEQYF. CDR3 sequence (DNA): TGCAGCGTTGACCACCCAAGCGGGAGCTCCTACGAGCAGTACTTC.

The chain links TRBV6-5 to TRBJ2-1; TRBD1 aligns across 9 bases. This CDR3 has 13 amino acids. V lost 6 bases to trimming and J lost 9 bases; unmatched junction nucleotides: 6. Germline CDR1 MNHEY, CDR2 SVGAGI. The CDR3 nucleotides are TGTGCCAGCAGCCCGGGACAGGGAATTGAGCAGTTCTTC. Protein: CASSPGQGIEQFF.

V is TRBV27 and J is TRBJ1-1; tentative D call: TRBD1 (5 bases). Trimming left V 3 bases short and J 6 bases short, with 17 bases between. CDR3 length: 15 amino acids. Germline CDR1 MNHEY, CDR2 SMNVEV (reference sequence). The CDR3: CASSFNGGLEAEAFF. Written as DNA, the CDR3 is TGTGCCAGCAGTTTTAACGGGGGACTGGAGGCTGAAGCTTTCTTT.

The chain combines TRBV9 with TRBJ2-7; 10 bases are a match to TRBD1. The CDR3 consists of 15 residues. Trimming at V came to 0 bases and at J to 5 bases, leaving 5 bases not matched to a gene. Germline CDR1 SGDLS, CDR2 YYNGEE. CDR3 in DNA: TGTGCCAGCAGCGTAGCGGGACAGGGGTTTAACGAGCAGTACTTC. It specifies CASSVAGQGFNEQYF. Combining the CDR3 with reference TRBV9 and TRBJ2-7 gives the whole variable domain DSGVTQTPKHLITATGQRVTLRCSPRSGDLSVYWYQQSLDQGLQFLIQYYNGEERAKGNILERFSAQQFPDLHSELNLSSLELGDSALYFCASSVAGQGFNEQYFGPGTRLTVT.

The chain recombines TRBV6-5 with TRBJ1-4; the D is unclear. The CDR3 is 15 residues long. Trimming removed 4 bases from V and 5 bases from J, with 14 bases in between. Germline V lookup: CDR1 MNHEY, CDR2 SVGAGI. The CDR3 is CASSSRRPENEKLFF. The DNA for the CDR3 is TGTGCCAGCAGTTCCCGTAGGCCGGAGAATGAAAAACTGTTTTTT.